These 10 T cell receptor beta chains were sequenced from one sample in a study of PD-L1 blockade in urothelial cancer. Assay used: immunoSEQ multiplex PCR; TCRdb lists only in-frame clones, some missing. Here the sample spans roughly 56,000 clones, more than 70% being singletons. Time point denoted: pretreatment peripheral blood. Sequencing used PBMCs, obtained around atezolizumab (anti-PD-L1) treatment. Receptors originate from a man aged 55 to 70 with urothelial cancer.

The V and J genes are TRBV5-4 and TRBJ2-2; D is undetermined. V was cut by 0 bases and J by 1 base, with 4 bases left in between. The CDR3 is made up of 14 amino acids. Per germline, CDR1 SGHNT and CDR2 YYREEE (reference sequence). CDR3 amino acids: CASSLEQNTGELFF. For the CDR3, the DNA is TGTGCCAGCAGCTTGGAACAGAACACCGGGGAGCTGTTTTTT. The complete variable domain, with remaining parts taken from reference TRBV5-4 and TRBJ2-2, reads ETGVTQSPTHLIKTRGQQVTLRCSSQSGHNTVSWYQQALGQGPQFIFQYYREEENGRGNFPPRFSGLQFPNYSSELNVNALELDDSALYLCASSLEQNTGELFFGEGSRLTVL.

The chain combines TRBV18 with TRBJ2-4; 7 positions agree with TRBD2. Germline V CDR1 and CDR2: KGHSH, LQKENI. This CDR3 is 14 amino acids long. V was pared by 4 bases and J by 3 bases, with 3 bases of the junction left unmatched. This chain's CDR3 is CASSLGGGKNIQYF. The CDR3 nucleotides are TGTGCCAGCTCACTCGGCGGGGGCAAAAACATTCAGTACTTC.

The chain joins TRBV19 to TRBJ2-3; TRBD1 matches at 8 bases. Losses at the gene ends were 8 bases for V and 4 bases for J; bases not matched to a gene: 2. Germline CDR1 and CDR2: LNHDA and SQIVND (reference sequence). The CDR3 is made up of 12 amino acids. The CDR3 DNA follows: TGTGCCAGTGACAGGGGTGCAGATACGCAGTATTTT. Its protein product is CASDRGADTQYF. The entire variable domain, with the rest obtained from reference TRBV19 and TRBJ2-3, is as follows: DGGITQSPKYLFRKEGQNVTLSCEQNLNHDAMYWYRQDPGQGLRLIYYSQIVNDFQKGDIAEGYSVSREKKESFPLTVTSAQKNPTAFYLCASDRGADTQYFGPGTRLTVL.

This clone came up once. J is TRBJ1-1 and V is TRBV2; the match to TRBD1 covers 9 bases. Trimming at V came to 10 bases and at J to 6 bases, leaving 12 bases not matched to a gene. From germline, CDR1 is SNHLY and CDR2 FYNNEI. This CDR3 has 14 residues. CDR3 DNA sequence: TGTGCCACCATGACGGACAGGGGCAAGGCTGAAGCTTTCTTT. Amino acid sequence: CATMTDRGKAEAFF. Together with reference TRBV2 and TRBJ1-1, the CDR3 gives the full variable domain: EPEVTQTPSHQVTQMGQEVILRCVPISNHLYFYWYRQILGQKVEFLVSFYNNEISEKSEIFDDQFSVERPDGSNFTLKIRSTKLEDSAMYFCATMTDRGKAEAFFGQGTRLTVV.

The DNA for the CDR3 is TGTGCCAGCAGCTTTACGAGGAGCTCCTACGAGCAGTACTTC. Protein sequence: CASSFTRSSYEQYF. The chain employs TRBV11-2 and TRBJ2-7; D gene uncertain. This CDR3 contains 14 residues. In germline, CDR1 is SGHAT, CDR2 FQNNGV. V was pared by 3 bases and J by 0 bases, with 9 bases between.

The CDR3 here is CASSPSTGSTYEQYF. The DNA for the CDR3 is TGTGCCAGCTCACCGTCGACAGGGTCAACCTACGAGCAGTACTTC. The rearrangement links TRBV18 to TRBJ2-7, with TRBD1 matching over 7 bases. The V and J ends lost 3 bases and 2 bases, in that order; junction bases with no gene match: 7. Germline loops: CDR1 KGHSH, CDR2 LQKENI. CDR3 length equals 15 residues.

This chain links TRBV28 with TRBJ1-1; possibly TRBD1 for D (6 bases). This CDR3 comprises 13 residues. Per the germline V gene, CDR1 is MDHEN and CDR2 is SYDVKM. The V end lost 5 bases, the J end lost 6 bases, and 13 bases lay between the germline ends. DNA of the CDR3: TGTGCCAGCAGTACTCAACAGGGTTCTGAAGCTTTCTTT. Amino acids: CASSTQQGSEAFF.

The chain couples TRBV20-1 to TRBJ1-1; possible D gene TRBD1, 5 bases. With 5 bases removed from V and 6 bases from J, the gap between germline ends came to 10 bases. Germline loops: CDR1 DFQATT, CDR2 SNEGSKA (reference sequence). The CDR3 runs to 11 residues. CDR3 nucleotide sequence: TGCAGTGCTGGGTGGGGGGCTGAAGCTTTCTTT. Translated, it gives CSAGWGAEAFF.

As to this clone: A junction boundary mismatches the germline segment, possibly from a read error. The chain combines TRBV7-2 with TRBJ2-5; 10 nucleotides agree with TRBD2. The germline CDR1 and CDR2 sequences are SGHTA and FQGNSA. This CDR3 spans 14 amino acids. The CDR3 nucleotides read TGTGCCAGCAGCCTAGCGGGGGCACAAGAGACCCAGTACTTC. Its translation: CASSLAGAQETQYF.

This clone was detected once. The rearrangement uses TRBV4-2 and TRBJ2-2; 8 nucleotides match TRBD2. With 8 bases clipped from V and 2 bases from J, the junction kept 13 bases outside the gene matches. This CDR3 spans 17 amino acids. The germline gives CDR1 LGHNA, CDR2 YNFKEQ. CDR3 in amino acids: CASRPRTSGENTGELFF. The CDR3, as DNA: TGTGCCAGCCGACCGAGAACTAGCGGAGAAAACACCGGGGAGCTGTTTTTT.